Below are 29 T cell receptor beta chains sequenced from a single sample in a study of T-cell memory formation after mild COVID-19. TCRdb reprocessed the 5' RACE reads via MiXCR and lists one record per CDR3 protein. The data contain 170,000 or so distinct CDR3 sequences, around 21% of them singletons. The specimen was PBMCs or a T cell subset sorted from them (not recorded which). These receptor sequences come from an adult woman who had mild COVID-19 (a few samples of this study predate the infection). Cell type and time point are not known.

V usage is TRBV14 and J usage is TRBJ2-5; 9 nucleotides align to TRBD2. Germline V CDR1 and CDR2: SGHDN, FVKESK. The CDR3 covers 15 residues. V lost 1 base, J lost 4 bases, and 4 bases stayed unmatched. CDR3 protein: CASSQVGGGAETQYF. DNA for the CDR3: TGTGCCAGCAGCCAAGTCGGCGGGGGGGCAGAGACCCAGTACTTC.

In its sample, this clonotype was seen many times. The chain combines TRBV12-3 or TRBV12-4 with TRBJ2-2, with a weak D call TRBD2 (6 bases). The CDR3 contains 14 residues. Trimming removed 7 bases from V and 0 bases from J, with 9 bases in between. Here the CDR3 reads CASKGLPNTGELFF. The CDR3 DNA reads as TGTGCCAGCAAGGGACTCCCGAACACCGGGGAGCTGTTTTTT.

This clonotype was picked up many times. The chain recombines TRBV29-1 with TRBJ2-1; no definite D call. The CDR3 totals 15 residues. Looked up from germline, CDR1 is SQVTM and CDR2 is ANQGSEA. V lost 0 bases and J lost 5, with 14 bases in between. CDR3 protein: CSVEDGPKGHNEQFF. The CDR3 nucleotides are TGCAGCGTTGAAGATGGACCTAAGGGCCACAATGAGCAGTTCTTC.

The J gene is TRBJ1-2, the V gene TRBV4-1, with D hard to call. CDR1 and CDR2 (germline): MGHRA, YSYEKL. V dropped 5 bases and J dropped 3 bases, with 25 bases sitting between them. The CDR3 loop spans 18 amino acids. The CDR3 sequence: CASSSQVHQVPRDYGYTF. Written as DNA, the CDR3 is TGCGCCAGCAGCAGCCAAGTTCATCAGGTCCCTAGGGACTATGGCTACACCTTC.

The V call is TRBV23-1, the J call TRBJ2-1, with D perhaps matching TRBD1 or TRBD2 (5 bases each). TRBV23-1 is identified as an open reading frame with a role that is uncertain. Trimming shortened V by 10 bases and J by 5 bases, and 18 bases separated the two germline ends. The CDR3 spans 14 residues. The CDR3 loop reads CATQYPGPNNEQFF. Here the CDR3 DNA reads TGCGCCACCCAATACCCGGGGCCTAACAATGAGCAGTTCTTC.

The rearrangement uses TRBV14 and TRBJ2-1; no clear D. The CDR3 is made up of 12 amino acids. V lost 3 bases and J lost 4, with 4 bases in between. Germline V gene sequence: CDR1 SGHDN, CDR2 FVKESK. CDR3 protein: CASSHGYNEQFF. The CDR3 region has the DNA TGTGCCAGCAGCCATGGTTACAATGAGCAGTTCTTC.

The rearrangement joins TRBV30 to TRBJ2-6; the match to TRBD2 covers 7 bases. CDR3 length: 16 amino acids. Looked up from germline, CDR1 is GTSNPN and CDR2 is SVGIG (reference sequence). Trimming removed 3 bases from V and 1 base from J; junction bases left unmatched: 6. The CDR3 protein is CAWSAAGVSGANVLTF. The CDR3 DNA follows: TGTGCCTGGAGCGCCGCGGGAGTGTCTGGGGCCAACGTCCTGACTTTC.

The chain uses TRBV6-2 or TRBV6-3 and TRBJ2-1; 9 bases agree with TRBD2. Unmatched junction bases numbered 3, after V lost 6 bases and J lost 0 bases. The CDR3 spans 15 residues. In germline, CDR1 is MNHEY, CDR2 SVGEGT. The CDR3 DNA is TGTGCCAGCAGCCAACTAGCGGGCTCCTACAATGAGCAGTTCTTC. It yields the protein CASSQLAGSYNEQFF.

This clonotype was detected a few times. The V call is TRBV29-1, the J call TRBJ1-2; D remains ambiguous. Looked up from germline, CDR1 is SQVTM and CDR2 is ANQGSEA. The CDR3 is 11 residues long. Trimming removed 3 bases at V and 6 bases at J, with 8 bases between. In nucleotides, the CDR3 is TGCAGCGTTGATCCCGGGAATGGCTACACCTTC. Encoded protein: CSVDPGNGYTF.

J is TRBJ1-1 and V is TRBV3-1, with TRBD1 as a possible D gene (5 bases). CDR1 LGHDT and CDR2 YNNKEL come from the germline V gene (reference sequence). The V end lost 2 bases, the J end lost 6 bases, and 10 bases lay between the germline ends. This CDR3 spans 13 amino acids. The CDR3 nucleotides are TGTGCCAGCAGCCAAAGCAGGGTGTCTGAAGCTTTCTTT. Its protein product is CASSQSRVSEAFF.

This clonotype was counted a few times. The chain carries TRBV5-1 and TRBJ2-7; D ambiguous. Germline-derived CDR1 and CDR2 are SGHRS and YFSETQ. V gave up 2 bases and J gave up 4 bases, with 13 bases separating them. This CDR3 comprises 14 residues. As DNA, the CDR3 is TGCGCCAGCAGCTTATGGCAGGACGGGTACGAGCAGTACTTC. This gives the protein CASSLWQDGYEQYF.

On this clonotype itself: At one boundary the junction diverges from the germline segment, which might be a read error. The chain has TRBV9 and TRBJ1-6; D is uncertain. Germline CDR1 is SGDLS and CDR2 is YYNGEE. The CDR3 spans 12 residues. Here the CDR3 DNA reads TGTGCCAGCAGCGTAGAGGGTTCACCCCTCAACTTT. This sequence encodes CASSVEGSPLNF. The full variable domain, completed using reference TRBV9 and TRBJ1-6, is DSGVTQTPKHLITATGQRVTLRCSPRSGDLSVYWYQQSLDQGLQFLIQYYNGEERAKGNILERFSAQQFPDLHSELNLSSLELGDSALYFCASSVEGSPLNFGNGTRLTVT.

This clonotype was seen a handful of times. The chain carries TRBV21-1 and TRBJ2-2; the D segment call TRBD2 is taken from the table without a DNA check. TRBV21-1 is shown as a pseudogene. CDR3 size: 20 residues. The CDR3 DNA is TGTGCCAGCAGTTACGGGACCCACAACCCGAGACTAGTAAACACCGGGGAGCTGTTTTTT. It encodes CASSYGTHNPRLVNTGELFF.

The chain uses TRBV4-1 and TRBJ2-7; 10 bases are a match to TRBD1. This CDR3 is 16 amino acids long. Germline loops: CDR1 MGHRA, CDR2 YSYEKL. Trimming took 4 bases from V and 2 from J; bases not matched to a gene: 8. The CDR3: CASSLIGTGDPYEQYF. For the CDR3, the DNA is TGCGCCAGCAGCCTTATCGGGACAGGGGATCCCTACGAGCAGTACTTC.

This clonotype was observed a few times. The CDR3 reads CASSGGSPNYGYTF. CDR3 bases: TGTGCCAGCAGCGGGGGGTCCCCTAACTATGGCTACACCTTC. The chain employs TRBV7-9 and TRBJ1-2; D may be TRBD1 (5 bases). The length of the CDR3 is 14 residues. The germline V and J ends were trimmed by 5 bases and 0 bases, with 10 bases remaining between them. Germline CDR1 SEHNR, CDR2 FQNEAQ (reference sequence). The full variable domain, completed using reference TRBV7-9 and TRBJ1-2, is DTGVSQNPRHKITKRGQNVTFRCDPISEHNRLYWYRQTLGQGPEFLTYFQNEAQLEKSRLLSDRFSAERPKGSFSTLEIQRTEQGDSAMYLCASSGGSPNYGYTFGSGTRLTVV.

This clonotype was observed a few times. The rearrangement links TRBV29-1 to TRBJ1-2; D not certain. CDR1 is SQVTM and CDR2 is ANQGSEA in the germline V gene. V was trimmed by 3 bases and J by 6 bases, leaving 17 bases between them. The CDR3 is made up of 14 amino acids. The CDR3 sequence is CSVDGSIGRNGYTF. DNA for the CDR3: TGCAGCGTTGACGGGAGTATAGGCAGGAATGGCTACACCTTC. Filled out from reference TRBV29-1 and TRBJ1-2, the complete variable domain reads SAVISQKPSRDICQRGTSLTIQCQVDSQVTMMFWYRQQPGQSLTLIATANQGSEATYESGFVIDKFPISRPNLTFSTLTVSNMSPEDSSIYLCSVDGSIGRNGYTFGSGTRLTVV.

V and J are TRBV15 and TRBJ2-2, with 9 bases identical to TRBD2. The CDR3 spans 17 residues. Germline-derived CDR1 and CDR2 are LNHNV and YYDKDF (reference sequence). The junction had 10 bases not matched to a gene; V was cut back by 4 bases and J by 4 bases. The CDR3 loop is CATSIPLAGVSTGELFF. CDR3 sequence (DNA): TGTGCCACCAGCATCCCTTTAGCGGGAGTTAGCACCGGGGAGCTGTTTTTT. The complete variable domain, with remaining parts taken from reference TRBV15 and TRBJ2-2, reads DAMVIQNPRYQVTQFGKPVTLSCSQTLNHNVMYWYQQKSSQAPKLLFHYYDKDFNNEADTPDNFQSRRPNTSFCFLDIRSPGLGDTAMYLCATSIPLAGVSTGELFFGEGSRLTVL.

The rearrangement links TRBV9 to TRBJ1-2; D gene ambiguous. The V end lost 3 bases, the J end lost 4 bases, and 7 bases lay between the germline ends. The germline gives CDR1 SGDLS, CDR2 YYNGEE. There are 12 residues in the CDR3. The CDR3 region is CASSDPSYGYTF. As DNA, the CDR3 is TGTGCCAGCAGCGACCCAAGCTATGGCTACACCTTC.

The V call is TRBV4-1, the J call TRBJ1-1; TRBD1 is a possible D gene (5 bases). Trimming shortened V by 7 bases and J by 0 bases, and 9 bases separated the two germline ends. Germline V gene data show CDR1 as MGHRA and CDR2 as YSYEKL. This CDR3 is 13 amino acids long. The DNA for the CDR3 is TGCGCCAGCACCTGGGGCATGAACACTGAAGCTTTCTTT. It encodes CASTWGMNTEAFF.

This sequence joins TRBV13 and TRBJ2-2; TRBD1 matches at 8 bases. CDR1 is PRHDT, CDR2 FYEKMQ, per germline (reference sequence). The CDR3 extends over 17 amino acids. V gave up 4 bases and J gave up 1 base; unmatched junction bases: 8. The CDR3 sequence is CASSSRLQGENTGELFF. DNA for the CDR3: TGTGCCAGCAGCTCGAGATTACAGGGGGAGAACACCGGGGAGCTGTTTTTT.

This clonotype was detected a few times. The CDR3 sequence: CASSLDSGRGNQPQHF. As DNA, the CDR3 is TGCGCCAGCAGCTTAGATTCCGGACGGGGCAATCAGCCCCAGCATTTT. The rearrangement uses TRBV5-1 and TRBJ1-5; D is ambiguous. V gave up 2 bases and J gave up 2 bases, with 14 bases separating them. Germline V gives CDR1 SGHRS, CDR2 YFSETQ. The CDR3 loop spans 16 amino acids. The full variable domain, its missing parts supplied by reference TRBV5-1 and TRBJ1-5, is KAGVTQTPRYLIKTRGQQVTLSCSPISGHRSVSWYQQTPGQGLQFLFEYFSETQRNKGNFPGRFSGRQFSNSRSEMNVSTLELGDSALYLCASSLDSGRGNQPQHFGDGTRLSIL.

The table lists this clonotype with many counts. The gene calls are TRBV7-9 and TRBJ2-1, with D perhaps matching TRBD2 (5 bases). V was pared by 5 bases and J by 4 bases, with 12 bases between. The CDR3 is 14 residues long. Germline V lookup: CDR1 SEHNR, CDR2 FQNEAQ (reference sequence). This CDR3 reads CASSPPAVYNEQFF. The CDR3 region has the DNA TGTGCCAGCAGCCCCCCAGCGGTTTACAATGAGCAGTTCTTC.

V usage is TRBV20-1 and J usage is TRBJ2-1, with a tentative D call TRBD2 (5 bases). Trimming left V 1 base short and J 8 bases short, with 18 bases between. In germline, CDR1 is DFQATT, CDR2 SNEGSKA (reference sequence). The CDR3 length is 15 residues. CDR3 loop: CSARGRLAVTDEQFF. Here the CDR3 DNA reads TGCAGTGCTAGAGGGCGTCTAGCTGTAACGGATGAGCAGTTCTTC.

This clonotype was counted between two and nine times. CDR3 coding DNA: TGTGCCAGCAGCACACCAGGGCGCTATGGCTACACCTTC. This encodes CASSTPGRYGYTF. The chain joins TRBV7-9 to TRBJ1-2; D perhaps matches TRBD1 (5 bases). CDR3 length: 13 amino acids. CDR1 is SEHNR, CDR2 FQNEAQ, per germline (reference sequence). V was cut by 5 bases and J by 4 bases, with 11 bases left in between.

V is TRBV2 and J is TRBJ2-7; tentative D call: TRBD1 (6 bases). CDR3 length equals 13 residues. The germline V and J ends were trimmed by 4 bases and 4 bases, with 11 bases remaining between them. Per germline, CDR1 SNHLY and CDR2 FYNNEI. The CDR3 nucleotides are TGTGCCAGCAGTGCCAGGGGAGAATACGAGCAGTACTTC. This codes for CASSARGEYEQYF.

This clonotype was recorded a few times. The chain joins TRBV5-1 to TRBJ2-7, with D unclear. This CDR3 has 14 amino acids. V was trimmed by 2 bases and J by 0 bases, leaving 9 bases between them. Germline lookup yields CDR1 SGHRS and CDR2 YFSETQ. The CDR3 here is CASSFVVSSYEQYF. The CDR3 coding sequence is TGCGCCAGCAGCTTCGTCGTAAGCTCCTACGAGCAGTACTTC.

The chain employs TRBV30 and TRBJ2-5; the match to TRBD2 covers 10 bases. The CDR3 contains 15 residues. The germline CDR1 and CDR2 sequences are GTSNPN and SVGIG (reference sequence). Trimming at V came to 0 bases and at J to 5 bases, leaving 6 bases not matched to a gene. The CDR3 sequence is CAWSVGAGGFETQYF. CDR3 in DNA: TGTGCCTGGAGTGTGGGAGCGGGGGGGTTTGAGACCCAGTACTTC.

The chain is built from TRBV29-1 and TRBJ2-3; D may match TRBD1 or TRBD2 (6 bases each). V was cut by 7 bases and J by 5 bases, with 16 bases left in between. In germline, CDR1 is SQVTM, CDR2 ANQGSEA. CDR3 length: 13 amino acids. This chain's CDR3 is CSADPGGVDTQYF. The CDR3 DNA follows: TGCAGCGCTGACCCCGGGGGCGTAGATACGCAGTATTTT.

The chain carries TRBV9 and TRBJ2-7; D is perhaps TRBD1 or TRBD2 (6 bases each). The germline gives CDR1 SGDLS, CDR2 YYNGEE. V was cut by 3 bases and J by 2 bases, with 12 bases left in between. This CDR3 region has 14 residues. The CDR3 reads CASSEGGRPYEQYF. CDR3 nucleotides: TGTGCCAGCAGCGAGGGGGGAAGACCCTACGAGCAGTACTTC.